The T cell receptor beta chain described here comes from a study of cytomegalovirus exposure and HLA in healthy donors. Study-wide results and limits: An observed cluster of highly shared sequence variants was recorded as a likely sequencing artifact. A reported reduction in N-insertions relative to the approximately 640-donor mean was seen in an Asian-associated ancestry cluster in a later analysis.

Vbeta (60) and Jbeta (13) primers were used in the PCR. Some clones are missing from TCRdb's copy, which holds only in-frame ones; the method was immunoSEQ multiplex PCR. The sample lists some 200,000 clones; 70% to 80% were seen once. Germline V gives CDR1 MNHNS, CDR2 SASEGT. Deletions cut 0 bases from V and 7 bases from J, with 16 bases between. The CDR3 runs 17 residues. With respect to this clone: No antigen is known for it.

Material for sequencing was PBMCs. V and J are TRBV6-1 and TRBJ1-6; D unresolved. The TCR comes from a girl aged 10 to 17 in good health and CMV-seropositive. The CDR3 nucleotides are TGTGCCAGCAGTGAAGCGGTGTGGACTGAAGGGAATTCACCCCTCCACTTT. It encodes CASSEAVWTEGNSPLHF.